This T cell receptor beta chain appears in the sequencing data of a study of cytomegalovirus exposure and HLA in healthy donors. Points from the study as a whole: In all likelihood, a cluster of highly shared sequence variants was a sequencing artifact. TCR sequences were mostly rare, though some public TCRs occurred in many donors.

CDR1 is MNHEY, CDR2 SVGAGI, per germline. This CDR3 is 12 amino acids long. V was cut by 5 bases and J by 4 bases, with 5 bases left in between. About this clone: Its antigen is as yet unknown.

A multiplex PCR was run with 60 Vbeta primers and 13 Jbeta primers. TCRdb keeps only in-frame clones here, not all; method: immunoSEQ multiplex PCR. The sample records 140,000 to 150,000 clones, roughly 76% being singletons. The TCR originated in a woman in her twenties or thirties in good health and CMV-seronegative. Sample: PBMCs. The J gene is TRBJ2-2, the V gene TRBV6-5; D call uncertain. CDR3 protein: CASSLITGELFF. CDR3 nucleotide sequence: TGTGCCAGCAGTCTTATCACCGGGGAGCTGTTTTTT.